This T cell receptor beta chain originates from a study of shared clonotypes between healthy human individuals. Study summary: For every donor, three CD4 naive, three CD4 memory, two CD8 naive and one CD8 memory plates were used.

Study-level points and caveats: As a rule, naive subsets had a larger estimated richness than memory subsets.

For this clone: Antigen unknown.

TCRdb's copy holds only in-frame clones and misses some; the assay was immunoSEQ multiplex PCR. Of about 2.3 million clones listed, more than 80% are singletons. This sequence originates from a man between 18 and 35 years old in good health. Some clones in this sample may be carry-over from other donors' samples. The specimen was naive CD4+ T cells from PBMCs. Subset specified: CD45RA+ positively selected.

The CDR3 DNA is TGTGCCAGCAGTATGGACGGCATGAACACTGAAGCTTTCTTT. It specifies CASSMDGMNTEAFF. The rearrangement joins TRBV27 to TRBJ1-1, with no clear D. V lost 5 bases and J 0 bases, leaving 10 bases between the germline ends. Germline lookup yields CDR1 MNHEY and CDR2 SMNVEV (reference sequence). The CDR3 extends over 14 amino acids.